This T cell receptor (beta chain) was captured in a study of cytomegalovirus exposure and HLA in healthy donors. On this clone itself: What it recognizes is unknown.

The study ran its PCR with 60 Vbeta and 13 Jbeta primers. Clones were sequenced by immunoSEQ multiplex PCR, and TCRdb holds only the in-frame ones, with some missing. The sample shows approximately 160,000 clones, 80% of them seen only once. This CDR3 region has 18 residues. V lost 2 bases, J lost 2 bases, and 13 bases stayed unmatched. Germline V gene data show CDR1 as LGHNA and CDR2 as YNFKEQ. Points from the study as a whole: Rarity held for most TCR sequences, but there were some public TCRs that occurred in many donors.

The sequence was collected from a man between 18 and 29 years old in good health and CMV-seropositive. The chain joins TRBV4-2 to TRBJ2-3, with 7 bases that match TRBD2. The material sequenced was PBMCs. CDR3 loop: CASSQQGLVGGNTDTQYF. Here the CDR3 DNA reads TGTGCCAGCAGCCAACAAGGACTAGTGGGGGGGAACACAGATACGCAGTATTTT.